This T cell receptor (beta chain) was sequenced during a study of T cells of healthy individuals. This clonotype was recorded a few times. TCRdb re-called the 5' RACE reads with MiXCR, one entry per CDR3 protein. Here the sample spans 40,000 to 60,000 distinct CDR3 sequences, approximately 15% being singletons. V gave up 2 bases and J gave up 4 bases; unmatched junction bases: 5. This CDR3 comprises 13 residues. CDR1 and CDR2 (germline): GTSNPN, SVGIG (reference sequence). This chain connects TRBV30 to TRBJ2-7, with TRBD1 matching over 7 bases. The sequence was obtained from a human donor in good health. CDR3 sequence: CAWSRGQLYEQYF. The DNA for the CDR3 is TGTGCCTGGAGTCGGGGACAGCTATACGAGCAGTACTTC. Supplemented by reference TRBV30 and TRBJ2-7, the full variable domain reads SQTIHQWPATLVQPVGSPLSLECTVEGTSNPNLYWYRQAAGRGLQLLFYSVGIGQISSEVPQNLSASRPQDRQFILSSKKLLLSDSGFYLCAWSRGQLYEQYFGPGTRLTVT.